One and the same sample provided the 21 T cell receptor beta chains below, sequenced in a study of post-analysis software for immune sequencing data. Unique molecular identifiers were present in the TCR beta cDNA libraries. TCRdb fed the PCR reads into MiXCR, producing one record per CDR3 protein. Of 600,000 to 700,000 distinct CDR3 sequences listed, 59% are singletons. The antigens for these receptors are not known. Study findings and constraints: Four to six TRBV segments, including TRBV5-6, TRBV5-1 and TRBV20-1, were more frequent in patients than controls.

Sequenced input: blood. All receptors derive from a girl under 10 years old with multiple sclerosis.

V and J are TRBV6-6 and TRBJ2-4; 7 nucleotides align to TRBD1. The CDR3 consists of 16 residues. The V segment lost 5 bases and the J segment 3 bases; nucleotides outside the gene matches: 10. Looked up from germline, CDR1 is MNHNY and CDR2 is SVGAGI (reference sequence). The CDR3 sequence: CASSHRQGANKNIQYF. The CDR3, as DNA: TGTGCCAGCAGTCATCGACAGGGTGCCAACAAAAACATTCAGTACTTC.

The gene calls are TRBV9 and TRBJ2-7; the D call may be TRBD1 or TRBD2 (5 bases each). The CDR3 loop spans 14 amino acids. Germline V gene data show CDR1 as SGDLS and CDR2 as YYNGEE. The V end was cut by 4 bases, the J end by 2 bases, with 13 bases between. CDR3 loop: CASSTGTATYEQYF. The CDR3 DNA sequence: TGTGCCAGCAGCACCGGGACGGCCACCTACGAGCAGTACTTC.

This clonotype has a handful of counts. The chain has TRBV10-3 and TRBJ1-1, with a weak D call TRBD1 (5 bases). This CDR3 region has 17 residues. The germline CDR1 and CDR2 sequences are ENHRY and SYGVKD. V was cut by 2 bases and J by 4 bases, with 20 bases left in between. For the CDR3, the DNA is TGTGCCATCAGTGAGCCGCGGACAAATATCGGGAGCACTGAAGCTTTCTTT. This sequence encodes CAISEPRTNIGSTEAFF.

This sequence joins TRBV12-3 or TRBV12-4 and TRBJ1-2, with 9 bases lining up with TRBD1. CDR3 size: 14 residues. After removal of 5 bases from V and 7 bases from J, the junction contained 8 bases not matched to a gene. The CDR3 nucleotides read TGTGCCAGCAGTCCCCGGACAGGGGCTGGTGGCTACACCTTC. This encodes CASSPRTGAGGYTF.

The CDR3 sequence is CSARGQGPYNEQFF. CDR3 DNA: TGCAGTGCTAGAGGACAGGGCCCCTACAATGAGCAGTTCTTC. This rearrangement joins TRBV20-1 to TRBJ2-1; 7 nucleotides line up with TRBD1. The CDR3 loop spans 14 amino acids. Germline CDR1 DFQATT, CDR2 SNEGSKA (reference sequence). V lost 1 base to trimming and J lost 2 bases; unmatched junction nucleotides: 2.

A word on this clonotype: At one boundary the junction diverges from the germline segment, which might be a read error. V gene TRBV6-5 combines with J gene TRBJ2-1; 7 nucleotides match TRBD1. The germline CDR1 and CDR2 sequences are MNHEY and SVGAGI. The CDR3 sequence is 12 residues long. CDR3 DNA sequence: TGTGCCAGCAGTCCGGGACAGCATGAGGAGTTCTTC. Amino acids: CASSPGQHEEFF.

This clonotype appeared once. This chain connects TRBV5-1 to TRBJ2-1; D call uncertain. The germline V gene encodes CDR1 SGHRS and CDR2 YFSETQ. The CDR3 consists of 15 residues. Trimming pared 4 bases from V and 2 bases from J, leaving 13 bases between. CDR3 bases: TGCGCCAGCAGCCTAAGAATACCGCCCTACAATGAGCAGTTCTTC. Its protein product is CASSLRIPPYNEQFF. The full variable domain, rest sourced from reference TRBV5-1 and TRBJ2-1, is KAGVTQTPRYLIKTRGQQVTLSCSPISGHRSVSWYQQTPGQGLQFLFEYFSETQRNKGNFPGRFSGRQFSNSRSEMNVSTLELGDSALYLCASSLRIPPYNEQFFGPGTRLTVL.

In regard to this clonotype: One base away lies a much larger clone, so this may be a sequencing read error. The rearrangement links TRBV10-2 to TRBJ2-3; D remains ambiguous. Looked up from germline, CDR1 is WSHSY and CDR2 is SAAADI. V was shortened by 6 bases and J by 0 bases, with 13 bases between the two germline ends. CDR3 length equals 15 residues. CDR3 sequence (DNA): TGCGCCAGCAGCCTCTCTGCGACTAGCACAGATACGCAGTATTTT. It codes for CASSLSATSTDTQYF.

The chain couples TRBV29-1 to TRBJ2-4; 8 positions match TRBD1. The CDR3 runs to 12 residues. The junction had 5 bases not matched to a gene; V was cut back by 6 bases and J by 7 bases. Germline values: CDR1 SQVTM, CDR2 ANQGSEA. Written as DNA, the CDR3 is TGCAGCGTCGGCACAGGGGGGAACATTCAGTACTTC. Its protein is CSVGTGGNIQYF.

This clonotype was found a few times. V usage is TRBV20-1 and J usage is TRBJ2-3, with TRBD2 identical over 10 bases. Trimming cost V 5 bases and J 1 base; bases outside gene matches: 18. Germline V gene data show CDR1 as DFQATT and CDR2 as SNEGSKA (reference sequence). The CDR3 runs to 19 residues. The CDR3 is CSARRIAGGGLDGTDTQYF. The CDR3 DNA is TGCAGTGCTCGAAGGATAGCGGGGGGAGGGTTGGACGGCACAGATACGCAGTATTTT.

The V and J genes are TRBV2 and TRBJ2-4; 8 bases line up with TRBD2. The CDR3 runs to 14 residues. Per germline, CDR1 SNHLY and CDR2 FYNNEI. V was pared by 2 bases and J by 6 bases, with 3 bases of the junction left unmatched. The DNA of the CDR3 is TGTGCCAGCAGTGAATCGGGACTAGGAAACATTCAGTACTTC. This encodes CASSESGLGNIQYF.

This clonotype was seen only a few times. V gene TRBV7-6 combines with J gene TRBJ2-1, with 14 bases aligning to TRBD2. Germline CDR1 is SGHVS and CDR2 is FNYEAQ. The junction had 6 bases not matched to a gene; V was cut back by 2 bases and J by 6 bases. The length of the CDR3 is 17 residues. DNA for the CDR3: TGTGCCAGCAGCTTATTCGCGGGGACTAGCGGGAGCAATGAGCAGTTCTTC. It translates to CASSLFAGTSGSNEQFF.

This chain connects TRBV5-1 to TRBJ2-5; 8 positions match TRBD1. The CDR3 extends over 16 amino acids. Losses at the gene ends were 4 bases for V and 4 bases for J; bases not matched to a gene: 12. In germline, CDR1 is SGHRS, CDR2 YFSETQ. The CDR3 protein is CASSRDPGTGGETQYF. The CDR3 coding sequence is TGCGCCAGCAGCAGAGACCCCGGGACAGGAGGAGAGACCCAGTACTTC.

The chain couples TRBV20-1 to TRBJ1-5, with D perhaps matching TRBD1 (6 bases). The germline CDR1 and CDR2 sequences are DFQATT and SNEGSKA (reference sequence). Trimming removed 0 bases from V and 5 bases from J, with 23 bases in between. CDR3 length equals 18 residues. The CDR3 bases are TGCAGTGCTAGAGATAGGAAGCCGGGACACAGACCTTATCAGCCCCAGCATTTT. Its protein product is CSARDRKPGHRPYQPQHF.

The CDR3 nucleotides read TGTGCCAGCAGTTACGCAGGGGCGCAGGAAAAACTGTTTTTT. Translation gives CASSYAGAQEKLFF. The rearrangement links TRBV6-5 to TRBJ1-4; TRBD1 is a possible D gene (6 bases). The germline CDR1 and CDR2 sequences are MNHEY and SVGAGI. V gave up 2 bases and J gave up 8 bases, with 12 bases separating them. This CDR3 is 14 amino acids long.

The chain uses TRBV20-1 and TRBJ2-7, with D possibly being TRBD1 or TRBD2 (5 bases each). Between the trimmed V and J ends, which lost 0 bases and 1 base, there was a span of 10 bases. Germline V gene data show CDR1 as DFQATT and CDR2 as SNEGSKA (reference sequence). This CDR3 is 14 amino acids long. The CDR3 coding sequence is TGCAGTGCTAGAGACCGGGACCGATCCTACGAGCAGTACTTC. This gives the protein CSARDRDRSYEQYF.

This clonotype was found a few times. The chain combines TRBV6-5 with TRBJ1-1; the D is unclear. V dropped 2 bases and J dropped 6 bases, with 10 bases sitting between them. The CDR3 runs to 13 residues. CDR1 is MNHEY and CDR2 is SVGAGI in the germline V gene. The CDR3 nucleotides read TGTGCCAGCAGTTACAGACGAGGCGCTGAAGCTTTCTTT. Amino acid sequence: CASSYRRGAEAFF.

This clonotype has more than one count but fewer than ten. The J gene is TRBJ2-1, the V gene TRBV5-1; TRBD1 agrees at 7 bases. The J segment lost 13 bases and the V segment lost 4 bases, leaving 5 bases of the junction unmatched. CDR1 and CDR2 (germline): SGHRS, YFSETQ. The CDR3 has 11 residues. As DNA, the CDR3 is TGCGCCAGCAGCCCGGACAGGAGACAGTTCTTC. Protein product: CASSPDRRQFF.

CDR3 sequence: CSARDVGTANTGELFF. The CDR3 nucleotides read TGCAGTGCTAGGGATGTCGGGACAGCCAACACCGGGGAGCTGTTTTTT. The V gene is TRBV20-1, the J gene TRBJ2-2, with TRBD1 matching over 7 bases. The CDR3 sequence is 16 residues long. Germline assignment: CDR1 DFQATT and CDR2 SNEGSKA (reference sequence). Unmatched junction bases numbered 9, after V lost 3 bases and J lost 2 bases.

This clonotype was observed a few times. The chain has TRBV11-2 and TRBJ2-5; TRBD2 might be the D (6 bases). This CDR3 spans 13 amino acids. Germline V lookup: CDR1 SGHAT, CDR2 FQNNGV. The V end was cut by 2 bases, the J end by 5 bases, with 9 bases between. The CDR3 region is CASSLWRGETQYF. CDR3 coding DNA: TGTGCCAGCAGCTTATGGAGGGGTGAGACCCAGTACTTC.

The chain has TRBV30 and TRBJ2-7, with 8 bases identical to TRBD2. Germline loops: CDR1 GTSNPN, CDR2 SVGIG (reference sequence). V was pared by 8 bases and J by 0 bases, with 3 bases of the junction left unmatched. The CDR3 is made up of 12 amino acids. CDR3 in amino acids: CALSGTSYEQYF. The CDR3 bases are TGTGCCCTTAGCGGGACCTCCTACGAGCAGTACTTC.